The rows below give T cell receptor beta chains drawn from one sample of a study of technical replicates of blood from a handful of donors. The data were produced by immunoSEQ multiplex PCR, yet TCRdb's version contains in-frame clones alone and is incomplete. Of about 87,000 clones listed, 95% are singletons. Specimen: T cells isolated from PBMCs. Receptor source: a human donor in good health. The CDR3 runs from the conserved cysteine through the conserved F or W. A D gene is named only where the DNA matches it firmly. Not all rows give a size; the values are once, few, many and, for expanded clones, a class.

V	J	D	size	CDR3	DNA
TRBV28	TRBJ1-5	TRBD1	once	CASRPTGGGGQPQHF	TGTGCCAGCAGACCCACAGGGGGTGGAGGTCAGCCCCAGCATTTT
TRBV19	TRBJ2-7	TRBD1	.	CASSWGTGGYEQYF	TGTGCCAGTAGTTGGGGGACAGGGGGCTACGAGCAGTACTTC
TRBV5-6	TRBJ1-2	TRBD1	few	CASSRPFQGAYGYTF	TGTGCCAGCAGCCGTCCCTTTCAGGGGGCGTATGGCTACACCTTC
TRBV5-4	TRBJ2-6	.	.	CASSYIQGANVLTF	TGTGCCAGCAGTTATATTCAGGGGGCCAACGTCCTGACTTTC
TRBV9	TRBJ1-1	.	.	CASSVAFGTEAFF	TGTGCCAGCAGCGTAGCTTTTGGGACAGAAGCTTTCTTT
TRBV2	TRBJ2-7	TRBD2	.	CARGLAGASPYEQYF	TGTGCCAGGGGACTAGCGGGAGCCTCGCCCTACGAGCAGTACTTC
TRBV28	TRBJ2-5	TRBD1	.	CASSARYRGLLETQYF	TGTGCCAGCAGCGCCCGCTACAGGGGTCTTCTTGAGACCCAGTACTTC
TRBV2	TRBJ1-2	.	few	CASSEGQLLYGYTF	TGTGCCAGCAGTGAAGGGCAGTTGCTCTATGGCTACACCTTC
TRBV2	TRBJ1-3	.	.	CASSGSDPSSGNTIYF	TGTGCCAGCAGTGGATCAGATCCTAGCTCTGGAAACACCATATATTTT
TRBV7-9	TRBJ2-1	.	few	CASSLGSGYNEQFF	TGTGCCAGCAGCTTGGGGAGCGGTTACAATGAGCAGTTCTTC
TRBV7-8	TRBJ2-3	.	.	CASSYHASKRGPTQYF	TGTGCCAGCAGCTATCACGCATCCAAGCGAGGGCCCACGCAGTATTTT
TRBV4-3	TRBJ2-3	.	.	CASSQEYGGAQDTQYF	TGCGCCAGCAGCCAAGAGTATGGGGGGGCACAGGATACGCAGTATTTT
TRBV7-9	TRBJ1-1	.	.	CASTIDSHTEAFF	TGTGCCAGCACGATCGACAGCCACACTGAAGCTTTCTTT
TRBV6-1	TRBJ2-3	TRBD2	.	CASKKLAGTDTQYF	TGTGCCAGCAAGAAACTAGCGGGAACAGATACGCAGTATTTT
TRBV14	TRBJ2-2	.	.	CASSHGGTGELFF	TGTGCCAGCAGCCATGGAGGTACCGGGGAGCTGTTTTTT
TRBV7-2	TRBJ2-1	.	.	CASSSYMDEQFF	TGTGCCAGCAGCTCCTATATGGATGAGCAGTTCTTC